Following are 21 T cell receptor beta chains from one sample sequenced in a study of neurological immune-mediated disorders (dated by TCRdb to between 2019 and 2020). The library was obtained by 5' RACE. Sequencing instrument: Illumina HiSeq 2500. TCRdb trimmed public reads at Q25 via fastp, called clones via MiXCR and kept in-frame beta chains. Under each unique CDR3 protein, matching rows form one entry showing the most common genes and DNA. This sample is represented by 55,000 to 75,000 distinct CDR3 sequences; 2% to 3% of them were singletons. The top ten constitute under 4% of the sample. Sample: PBMCs. The receptors were sampled from a man over 45 with multiple sclerosis.

This clonotype was seen repeatedly, ten times or more. The rearrangement uses TRBV5-1 and TRBJ2-7; weak D call: TRBD2 (5 bases). This CDR3 has 15 amino acids. Trimming took 0 bases from V and 0 from J, leaving 10 bases between them. Germline values: CDR1 SGHRS, CDR2 YFSETQ. DNA for the CDR3: TGCGCCAGCAGCTTGGAAGAGGGATCCTCCTACGAGCAGTACTTC. It encodes CASSLEEGSSYEQYF.

This clonotype was seen only a few times. The chain combines TRBV4-3 with TRBJ1-1; D perhaps matches TRBD1 (6 bases). The V gene lost 1 base and the J gene lost 8 bases, with 11 bases spanning the gap. CDR3 size: 13 residues. Per germline, CDR1 LGHNA and CDR2 YSLEER. The CDR3 coding sequence is TGCGCCAGCAGCCAAGTCGTGGGGGCGGAAGCTTTCTTT. Translated, it gives CASSQVVGAEAFF.

This clonotype was counted ten times or more. The V call is TRBV10-2, the J call TRBJ1-5; D is undetermined. CDR3 length: 15 residues. V lost 2 bases to trimming and J lost 2 bases, with 10 bases between them. The germline CDR1 and CDR2 sequences are WSHSY and SAAADI. In DNA, the CDR3 is TGCGCCAGCAGTGAGCAGGACGAGGGCAATCAGCCCCAGCATTTT. Its translation: CASSEQDEGNQPQHF.

This clonotype has at least ten counts. The chain uses TRBV7-8 and TRBJ2-5, with unresolved D. Germline lookup yields CDR1 SGHVS and CDR2 FQNEAQ. Trimming shortened V by 1 base and J by 5 bases, and 8 bases separated the two germline ends. CDR3 length: 13 amino acids. The CDR3 region is CASSLEDWETQYF. CDR3 nucleotides: TGTGCCAGCAGCTTAGAGGATTGGGAGACCCAGTACTTC. Together with reference TRBV7-8 and TRBJ2-5, the CDR3 gives the full variable domain: GAGVSQSPRYKVAKRGQDVALRCDPISGHVSLFWYQQALGQGPEFLTYFQNEAQLDKSGLPSDRFFAERPEGSVSTLKIQRTQQEDSAVYLCASSLEDWETQYFGPGTRLLVL.

Many counts were recorded for this clonotype. The V call is TRBV7-2, the J call TRBJ2-5; 9 nucleotides agree with TRBD2. J was trimmed by 5 bases and V by 6 bases; bases with no gene match: 10. CDR1 is SGHTA and CDR2 is FQGNSA in the germline V gene. CDR3 size: 15 residues. The CDR3 sequence: CASSRRGGARETQYF. In DNA form, the CDR3 reads TGTGCCAGCAGTCGTCGCGGGGGGGCTCGGGAGACCCAGTACTTC.

This clonotype was counted many times. The V call is TRBV5-1, the J call TRBJ1-4, with D unresolved. CDR3 size: 18 residues. CDR1 is SGHRS, CDR2 YFSETQ, per germline. Trimming shortened V by 1 base and J by 0 bases, and 16 bases separated the two germline ends. The CDR3 coding sequence is TGCGCCAGCAGCTTGAGTGCCGAAAGGTCCCCAACTAATGAAAAACTGTTTTTT. Amino acids: CASSLSAERSPTNEKLFF.

As to this clonotype: Just one base apart from a much larger clone, this may be a read error. The V and J genes are TRBV29-1 and TRBJ2-3; 7 nucleotides match TRBD2. This CDR3 is 14 amino acids long. Looked up from germline, CDR1 is SQVTM and CDR2 is ANQGSEA. CDR3 loop: CSVDPAGVGDTKYF. CDR3 coding DNA: TGCAGCGTTGACCCCGCGGGGGTTGGGGATACGAAGTATTTT.

In this sample, this clonotype turned up many times. V usage is TRBV29-1 and J usage is TRBJ2-3, with 8 bases that match TRBD1. V shed 3 bases, J shed 1 base, and the junction held 0 bases outside the gene matches. The CDR3 has 13 amino acids. Germline CDR1 SQVTM, CDR2 ANQGSEA. This CDR3 is CSVDRGRTDTQYF. The CDR3, as DNA: TGCAGCGTTGACAGGGGGCGCACAGATACGCAGTATTTT.

This clonotype occurred many times. The rearrangement joins TRBV6-5 to TRBJ1-5; D gene unclear. Germline values: CDR1 MNHEY, CDR2 SVGAGI. There are 15 residues in the CDR3. The V end lost 4 bases, the J end lost 3 bases, and 13 bases lay between the germline ends. CDR3 sequence reads: CASSSIRQLNQPQHF. CDR3 sequence (DNA): TGTGCCAGCAGTTCAATCAGGCAGCTCAATCAGCCCCAGCATTTT.

This clonotype showed up many times. The rearrangement joins TRBV7-8 to TRBJ2-1; a weak D match, TRBD2 (6 bases). V dropped 1 base and J dropped 7 bases, with 17 bases sitting between them. CDR1 is SGHVS and CDR2 is FQNEAQ in the germline V gene. CDR3 length: 16 residues. CDR3 region: CASSLVWLAQLNEQFF. The CDR3 DNA is TGTGCCAGCAGCTTAGTATGGCTAGCGCAACTGAATGAGCAGTTCTTC.

This clonotype was observed many times. The chain links TRBV11-2 to TRBJ2-6, with D perhaps given as TRBD1 or TRBD2 (6 bases each). V was cut by 8 bases and J by 2 bases, with 16 bases left in between. The CDR3 is 16 amino acids. Germline V lookup: CDR1 SGHAT, CDR2 FQNNGV. The CDR3 sequence is CASFPARGAGANVLTF. CDR3 in DNA: TGTGCCAGCTTCCCAGCAAGGGGGGCTGGGGCCAACGTCCTGACTTTC.

This clonotype was recorded many times. J is TRBJ1-4 and V is TRBV12-3 or TRBV12-4; perhaps TRBD1 as D (6 bases). Between the trimmed V and J ends, which lost 2 bases and 1 base, there was a span of 8 bases. This CDR3 has 15 residues. This chain's CDR3 is CASSLMTGTNEKLFF. DNA for the CDR3: TGTGCCAGCAGTTTAATGACAGGAACTAATGAAAAACTGTTTTTT.

This clonotype was observed many times. The chain uses TRBV15 and TRBJ2-2; D is undetermined. The CDR3 is 15 residues long. Germline CDR1 is LNHNV and CDR2 is YYDKDF (reference sequence). V was cut by 0 bases and J by 1 base, with 6 bases left in between. CDR3 in DNA: TGTGCCACCAGCAGAGATAACAGGAACACCGGGGAGCTGTTTTTT. Protein: CATSRDNRNTGELFF.

This clonotype was detected only a few times. This may come from a read error, since a much larger clone is one base off. The V and J genes are TRBV20-1 and TRBJ2-1; D gene ambiguous. CDR1 and CDR2 (germline): DFQATT, SNEGSKA (reference sequence). The CDR3 loop spans 10 amino acids. V lost 6 bases to trimming and J lost 12 bases, with 12 bases between them. The CDR3 DNA reads as TGCAGTGCCAGACATGATGCGCAGTTCTTC. Its translation: CSARHDAQFF.

Only a few counts were recorded for this clonotype. The rearrangement joins TRBV12-3 or TRBV12-4 to TRBJ1-4; no clear D. Trimming stripped 2 bases from V and 6 bases from J, with 7 bases between. This CDR3 spans 13 amino acids. The CDR3 reads CASSLHRDEKLFF. In DNA, the CDR3 is TGTGCCAGCAGTTTACACCGGGATGAAAAACTGTTTTTT.

There are many counts of this clonotype. The chain's CDR3 is CALGNQPQHF. DNA of the CDR3: TGTGCCTTGGGCAATCAGCCCCAGCATTTT. V is TRBV7-9 and J is TRBJ1-5; D not resolved. Germline CDR1 is SEHNR and CDR2 is FQNEAQ (reference sequence). This CDR3 contains 10 residues. V was clipped by 11 bases and J by 2 bases, with 4 bases between them.

This clonotype was observed at least ten times. The chain joins TRBV27 to TRBJ1-3, with D uncertain. The V end was cut by 5 bases, the J end by 0 bases, with 8 bases between. Germline loops: CDR1 MNHEY, CDR2 SMNVEV (reference sequence). The CDR3 is made up of 14 amino acids. The CDR3 coding sequence is TGTGCCAGCAGTCCTACAACCTCTGGAAACACCATATATTTT. It specifies CASSPTTSGNTIYF.

This clonotype was recorded many times. The chain is built from TRBV4-1 and TRBJ2-1; 11 positions agree with TRBD1. The CDR3 has 15 amino acids. The junction had 9 bases not matched to a gene; V was cut back by 1 base and J by 13 bases. The V gene's germline CDR1 is MGHRA and CDR2 YSYEKL. In nucleotides, the CDR3 is TGCGCCAGCAGCCAAGCCGGACAGGGGGCTAGGTCACAGTTCTTC. Residues: CASSQAGQGARSQFF.

Many counts were recorded for this clonotype. V is TRBV24-1 and J is TRBJ2-2, with TRBD1 matching over 7 bases. Germline V gene lookup returns CDR1 KGHDR and CDR2 SFDVKD. The CDR3 is 18 residues long. Trimming at V came to 4 bases and at J to 2 bases, leaving 12 bases not matched to a gene. CDR3 sequence reads: CATSDPRPGTANTGELFF. DNA of the CDR3: TGTGCCACCAGTGACCCCCGGCCCGGGACAGCTAACACCGGGGAGCTGTTTTTT.

This clonotype was counted many times. The gene calls are TRBV7-6 and TRBJ1-2; 8 bases match TRBD1. The CDR3 contains 16 residues. Looked up from germline, CDR1 is SGHVS and CDR2 is FNYEAQ. V was clipped by 3 bases and J by 4 bases; unmatched bases: 10. The CDR3 nucleotides read TGTGCCAGCAGCTTGGGGGTAGCCAGGGGGCCCTATGGCTACACCTTC. Translation: CASSLGVARGPYGYTF.

This clonotype was counted at least ten times. This chain uses TRBV5-1 with TRBJ2-7; D is ambiguous. V was pared by 0 bases and J by 5 bases, with 3 bases between. Per the germline V gene, CDR1 is SGHRS and CDR2 is YFSETQ. CDR3 size: 11 residues. CDR3 coding DNA: TGCGCCAGCAGCTTGGGAGACGAGCAGTACTTC. Protein: CASSLGDEQYF.